A single sample is the source of the 20 T cell receptor delta chains below, sequenced in a study of γδ T cells in repeated Plasmodium falciparum infection. Flow sorting of PBMC yielded separate Vgamma9/Vdelta2+ and Vdelta2-negative gammadelta T cell populations for bulk repertoire analysis. TCRdb re-called the multiplex PCR reads with CATT. In the table there are about 51,000 delta-chain clones, 1.9% of which are singletons. What was sequenced was gamma-delta T cells from blood. Receptors originate from a pool of human donors (malaria-infected and uninfected, not separated).

Of note for this clone: A read error is likely here: a far larger clone is one base away. Other nucleotide sequences in the sample specify the same CDR3. The chain uses TRDV1 and TRDJ1; weak D call: TRDD3 (10 bases). TCRdb gives no J gene; it was assigned here by matching the DNA to germline. The germline V and J ends were trimmed by 0 bases and 0 bases, with 50 bases remaining between them. Looked up from germline, CDR1 is TSWWSYY and CDR2 is QGS. The CDR3 runs to 29 residues. This chain's CDR3 is CALGELHFPFLQFLRGIRTATGYTDKLIF. The CDR3 nucleotides are TGTGCTCTTGGGGAACTCCACTTCCCCTTCCTACAATTTTTGAGGGGGATACGCACAGCTACGGGGTACACCGATAAACTCATCTTT.

This clone was seen ten or more times. The protein TCRdb gives is from a much larger clone and does not agree with this DNA's translation at residue 4, likely a read error; the protein shown here comes from the DNA. J is TRDJ3 and V is TRDV2; no clear D. The J gene is not listed in TCRdb, so it was assigned here from a DNA match to germline. CDR3 length: 18 amino acids. Per germline, CDR1 GEAIGNYY and CDR2 EKD. V dropped 5 bases and J dropped 0 bases, with 16 bases sitting between them. The CDR3 region is CACGKVPNLSWDTRQMFF. The CDR3 nucleotides read TGTGCCTGTGGCAAGGTACCCAATCTCTCCTGGGACACCCGACAGATGTTTTTC.

A few counts support this clone. The translation of this DNA and the TCRdb protein of a much larger clone differ at residue 9, probably owing to a read error; the protein shown here is translated from the DNA. The chain has TRDV1 and TRDJ1; either TRDD2 or TRDD3 may fit D (6 bases each). Here the J gene came from matching the DNA to germline, since TCRdb omits it. The V gene lost 3 bases and the J gene lost 1 base, with 18 bases spanning the gap. The CDR3 covers 17 residues. Germline V gene lookup returns CDR1 TSWWSYY and CDR2 QGS. CDR3 loop: CALGEAFPSLGTDKLIF. CDR3 in DNA: TGTGCTCTTGGGGAGGCCTTCCCCTCACTGGGCACCGATAAACTCATCTTT.

For this clone: TCRdb assigns this DNA the protein of a much larger clone, which departs from its translation at residue 21; this likely reflects a read error, and the protein shown comes from translating the DNA. J gene calling gave no result, while the V gene is TRDV1; the D call of TRDD3 is as the table states it, not checked on the DNA. This CDR3 has 23 residues. Looked up from germline, CDR1 is TSWWSYY and CDR2 is QGS. In DNA form, the CDR3 reads TGTGCTCTTGGGGAACCCCTTCCGCCCTTATACTGGGGGATACGCTGGGGGACCGATAAACCCATCTTT. Protein sequence: CALGEPLPPLYWGIRWGTDKPIF.

Within the sample, this clone is medium-sized (0.01 to 0.1%). The V and J genes are TRDV3 and TRDJ1; D might be TRDD2 or TRDD3, each matching 6 bases. V was shortened by 3 bases and J by 0 bases, with 29 bases between the two germline ends. The length of the CDR3 is 19 residues. Germline values: CDR1 TVYSNPD, CDR2 GDNSRS (reference sequence). The DNA of the CDR3 is TGTGCCTTAACCTTCCCCTCTGACTGGGCCTCAACCGACACCGATAAACTCATCTTT. Protein: CALTFPSDWASTDTDKLIF.

This clone appeared many times. TCRdb has a much larger clone's protein, which differs at residue 11 from the translation of this DNA, likely because of a read error; what is shown is the protein translated from the DNA. The J gene is TRDJ1, the V gene TRDV1, with D perhaps matching TRDD2 (5 bases). Germline V lookup: CDR1 TSWWSYY, CDR2 QGS. CDR3 length equals 17 residues. V lost 2 bases and J 1 base, leaving 17 bases between the germline ends. DNA for the CDR3: TGTGCTCTTGGGGAAGCTTTTCCTCCCGAATGCACCGATAAACTCATCTTT. As protein: CALGEAFPPECTDKLIF.

This clone was seen many times. The chain joins TRDV1 to TRDJ1; 12 nucleotides line up with TRDD3. In the absence of a J gene in TCRdb, the DNA was matched to germline to assign it here. Germline CDR1 and CDR2: TSWWSYY and QGS. The CDR3 contains 19 residues. V lost 1 base and J lost 2; bases outside the gene matches: 11. In DNA, the CDR3 is TGTGCTCTTGGGGAACCCACCTATCCCTGGGGGATACGGACCGATAAACTCATCTTT. Translated: CALGEPTYPWGIRTDKLIF.

Concerning this clone itself: The protein TCRdb gives is from a much larger clone and does not agree with this DNA's translation at residue 3, likely a read error; the protein shown here comes from the DNA. The chain is built from TRDV1 and TRDJ1; 8 nucleotides agree with TRDD3. TCRdb gives no J gene; it was assigned here by matching the DNA to germline. Per the germline V gene, CDR1 is TSWWSYY and CDR2 is QGS. The CDR3 is 19 amino acids. CDR3 in DNA: TGTGCTCCTGGGGAAACTTTCCCTATCTGGGACTGGGGGTCCGATAAACTCATCTTT. This codes for CAPGETFPIWDWGSDKLIF.

For this clone: TCRdb has a much larger clone's protein, which differs at residue 5 from the translation of this DNA, likely because of a read error; what is shown is the protein translated from the DNA. The chain uses TRDV2 and TRDJ1, with TRDD3 as a possible D gene (5 bases). TCRdb records no J gene; here it was assigned by comparing the DNA to germline. Germline values: CDR1 GEAIGNYY, CDR2 EKD. V lost 2 bases to trimming and J lost 0 bases, with 21 bases between them. This CDR3 has 18 residues. Here the CDR3 reads CACDNLGDGPKYTDKLIF. CDR3 nucleotides: TGTGCCTGTGACAACCTCGGGGACGGACCTAAGTACACCGATAAACTCATCTTT.

There are a few counts of this clone. The mismatch at residue 9 between this DNA's translation and the TCRdb protein of a much larger clone likely reflects a read error; the protein shown is translated from the DNA. The chain couples TRDV3 to TRDJ1; D not resolved. In the absence of a J gene in TCRdb, the DNA was matched to germline to assign it here. The CDR3 consists of 15 residues. The V gene lost 5 bases and the J gene lost 1 base, with 20 bases spanning the gap. Germline V gene data show CDR1 as TVYSNPD and CDR2 as GDNSRS (reference sequence). CDR3 residues: CAVNLVLSCTDKLIF. The CDR3 nucleotides are TGTGCCGTAAATTTGGTCCTCTCGTGCACCGATAAACTCATCTTT.

This clone was seen repeatedly, ten times or more. The protein that TCRdb holds for this DNA derives from a much larger clone and differs from the translated DNA at residue 11, which likely indicates a read error; the protein shown here is translated from the DNA. The chain carries TRDV2 and TRDJ1; tentative D call: TRDD3 (6 bases). TCRdb supplies no J gene; here it was assigned by aligning the nucleotide sequence to germline. CDR3 length: 15 residues. Germline CDR1 and CDR2: GEAIGNYY and EKD. The ends were cut back, 3 bases at V and 8 bases at J, with 21 bases in the middle. The CDR3 is CACDAVGDPGEKLIF. CDR3 in DNA: TGTGCCTGTGACGCAGTAGGGGATCCGGGCGAGAAACTCATCTTT.

Details on this clone: The TCRdb record carries a much larger clone's protein, which differs from this DNA's translation at residue 14; a read error is the likely cause, and the protein listed here is the DNA translation. The V gene is TRDV1, the J gene TRDJ1; tentatively, D is TRDD2 (6 bases). In the absence of a J gene in TCRdb, the DNA was matched to germline to assign it here. With 2 bases removed from V and 0 bases from J, the gap between germline ends came to 31 bases. CDR3 size: 22 residues. Germline CDR1 TSWWSYY, CDR2 QGS. In DNA form, the CDR3 reads TGTGCTCTTGGGGAAGCCCCTTCCGCGAAAAACGCACTGAGGGAGTACACCGATAAACTCATCTTT. Translated: CALGEAPSAKNALREYTDKLIF.

As to this clone: The amino acid sequence in TCRdb belongs to a much larger clone and departs from this DNA's translation at residue 19, likely a sequencing read error; the sequence shown is translated from the DNA. J is TRDJ1 and V is TRDV1, with 11 bases that match TRDD3. TCRdb carries no J gene annotation; the J gene was assigned here by matching the DNA with germline. Looked up from germline, CDR1 is TSWWSYY and CDR2 is QGS. This CDR3 has 22 residues. CDR3 protein: CALSKYRNWGITLGLYTDELIF. Here the CDR3 DNA reads TGTGCTCTCAGTAAGTACCGCAACTGGGGGATAACTTTGGGATTGTACACCGATGAACTCATCTTT.

A few counts support this clone. A far larger clone lies a single base away; this is likely a read error. This CDR3 is also generated by other DNA sequences in the sample. The chain couples TRDV1 to TRDJ4; D is perhaps TRDD3 (6 bases). No J gene is reported in TCRdb; it was inferred here by comparing the DNA with germline. The V gene lost 5 bases and the J gene lost 5 bases, with 27 bases spanning the gap. This CDR3 contains 17 residues. Germline V gene lookup returns CDR1 TSWWSYY and CDR2 QGS. CDR3 DNA: TGTGCTCTTGGGACCCATCCTATCCGCTGGGGAAGGAGGCCCCTGATCTTT. Amino acid sequence: CALGTHPIRWGRRPLIF.

About this clone: The protein recorded in TCRdb matches a much larger clone and deviates from this DNA's translation at residue 18, suggesting a read error; the protein here is obtained by translating the DNA. Here the CDR3 reads CALGELTYWGIRTSSKDADKLIF. CDR3 in DNA: TGTGCTCTTGGGGAACTTACTTACTGGGGGATACGGACCTCCTCTAAGGACGCCGATAAACTCATCTTT. This sequence joins TRDV1 and TRDJ1; 13 nucleotides match TRDD3. Losses at the gene ends were 0 bases for V and 3 bases for J; bases not matched to a gene: 22. Germline V gives CDR1 TSWWSYY, CDR2 QGS. The length of the CDR3 is 23 residues.

Points on this clone: The translation of this DNA and the TCRdb protein of a much larger clone differ at residue 3, probably owing to a read error; the protein shown here is translated from the DNA. The V gene is TRDV3, the J gene TRDJ1, with TRDD3 matching 7 bases. Because TCRdb records no J gene, it was assigned here through a match of the DNA to germline. The length of the CDR3 is 14 residues. Germline V gives CDR1 TVYSNPD, CDR2 GDNSRS (reference sequence). J lost 1 base, V lost 4 bases, and 9 bases had no gene match. This CDR3 is CASGGGTGTDKLIF. The CDR3 nucleotides read TGTGCCTCTGGTGGGGGAACTGGCACCGATAAACTCATCTTT.

This clone was observed a handful of times. For this DNA, TCRdb reports the protein of a much larger clone, which diverges at residue 17, most likely from a read error; the protein presented here is translated directly from the DNA. The V gene is TRDV3, the J gene TRDJ1; perhaps D is TRDD2 or TRDD3 (7 bases each). Germline CDR1 is TVYSNPD and CDR2 is GDNSRS (reference sequence). The CDR3 is 20 amino acids. The CDR3 loop reads CACKKLPIWVLGAHTDRLIF. The CDR3 DNA reads as TGTGCCTGTAAAAAACTTCCTATTTGGGTGCTGGGGGCCCACACCGATAGACTCATCTTT.

This clone was found many times. The protein in TCRdb stems from a much larger clone and differs at residue 16 from this DNA's translation, likely a read error; here the protein is translated from the DNA. The chain is built from TRDV2 and TRDJ1, with TRDD3 identical over 10 bases. TCRdb offers no J gene call, so here the DNA was matched to germline to obtain one. With V trimmed by 3 bases and J by 3 bases, 24 bases remained unmatched. The germline CDR1 and CDR2 sequences are GEAIGNYY and EKD. This CDR3 spans 21 amino acids. The CDR3 loop is CACDPLSTVVGDTRNADKLIF. The CDR3 DNA follows: TGTGCCTGTGACCCCTTAAGTACCGTGGTGGGGGATACCCGAAACGCCGATAAACTCATCTTT.

This clone was seen a few times. A read error is the likely source, as a far larger clone sits one nucleotide away. The identical CDR3 is also encoded by other nucleotide sequences in the sample. This chain links TRDV2 with TRDJ1; 11 bases are a match to TRDD3. Because TCRdb records no J gene, it was assigned here through a match of the DNA to germline. V was clipped by 0 bases and J by 0 bases; unmatched bases: 14. The germline V gene encodes CDR1 GEAIGNYY and CDR2 EKD. CDR3 length: 20 amino acids. In DNA, the CDR3 is TGTGCCTGTGACACCGTTGGTGGGGGATACGGGGAACCATACACCGATAAACTCATCTTT. Protein: CACDTVGGGYGEPYTDKLIF.

This clone was seen many times. The rearrangement links TRDV1 to TRDJ1; no definite D call. From germline, CDR1 is TSWWSYY and CDR2 QGS. There are 15 residues in the CDR3. V shed 0 bases and J shed 1 base, with 9 bases lying between them. CDR3: CALGELVPFTDKLIF. The CDR3 DNA follows: TGTGCTCTTGGGGAACTAGTTCCCTTCACCGATAAACTCATCTTT.